This TCR beta chain was sequenced during a study of technical replicates of blood from a handful of donors. TCRdb's table, derived via immunoSEQ multiplex PCR, lists solely in-frame clones and lacks some. The repertoire holds some 68,000 clones, with 80% to 95% as singletons. CDR3 length: 14 residues. From germline, CDR1 is SQVTM and CDR2 ANQGSEA. The ends lost 7 bases at V and 6 bases at J; junction bases unmatched: 10. The chain recombines TRBV29-1 with TRBJ2-7; 12 bases agree with TRBD2. Source material: T cells isolated from PBMCs. This receptor was identified in a human donor in good health. The CDR3 region has the DNA TGCAGCGGTAGACTAGCGGGAGAAGGGGGCGAGCAGTACTTC. It translates to CSGRLAGEGGEQYF.